This TCR beta chain is drawn from a study of blood T cell repertoires in COVID-19. Study details: T cells, B-cell-depleted T cells, or PBMCs supplied cDNA or gDNA.

Recruitment covered about two dozen US areas and drew participants whose ages spanned roughly 18 to 100 years. Cohort assignment relied on participant-reported clinical history. Cohort 3 donors counted as recovered after two negative PCRs, clearance, or resolved symptoms. V was trimmed by 3 bases and J by 0 bases, leaving 14 bases between them. The CDR3 extends over 16 amino acids. Germline assignment: CDR1 PRHDT and CDR2 FYEKMQ (reference sequence). The method was immunoSEQ multiplex PCR; TCRdb's version includes in-frame clones alone and lacks a portion of them. Among about 330,000 clones listed, approximately 89% were seen once.

The J gene is TRBJ1-1, the V gene TRBV13; TRBD1 might be the D (6 bases). What was sequenced was PBMCs or T cells enriched from blood (not recorded which). This TCR was recovered from a young woman who had recovered from COVID-19. The CDR3 region is CASSLIPGQMNTEAFF. The CDR3 region has the DNA TGTGCCAGCAGCTTGATTCCGGGACAAATGAACACTGAAGCTTTCTTT.